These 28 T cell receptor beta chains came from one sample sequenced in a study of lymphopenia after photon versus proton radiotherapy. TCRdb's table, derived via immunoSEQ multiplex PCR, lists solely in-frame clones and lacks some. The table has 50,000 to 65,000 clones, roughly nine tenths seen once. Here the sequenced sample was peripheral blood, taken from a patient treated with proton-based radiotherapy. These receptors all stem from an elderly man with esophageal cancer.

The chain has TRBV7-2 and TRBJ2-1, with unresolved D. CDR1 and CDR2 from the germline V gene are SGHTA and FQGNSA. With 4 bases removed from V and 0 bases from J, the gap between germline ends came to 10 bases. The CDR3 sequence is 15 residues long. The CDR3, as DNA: TGTGCCAGCAGCTCCGCTACCTCCTCCTACAATGAGCAGTTCTTC. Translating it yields CASSSATSSYNEQFF.

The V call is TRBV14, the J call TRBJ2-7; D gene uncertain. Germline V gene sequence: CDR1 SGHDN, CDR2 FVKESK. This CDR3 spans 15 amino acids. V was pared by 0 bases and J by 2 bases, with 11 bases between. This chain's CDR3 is CASSQDRRPTYEQYF. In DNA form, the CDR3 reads TGTGCCAGCAGCCAAGATCGAAGACCGACCTACGAGCAGTACTTC.

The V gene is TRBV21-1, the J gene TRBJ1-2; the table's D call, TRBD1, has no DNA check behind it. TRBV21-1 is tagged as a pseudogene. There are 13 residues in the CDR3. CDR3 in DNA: TGTGCCAGCAGGCAGGGGGCGCGGAATGGCTACACCTTC. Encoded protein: CASRQGARNGYTF.

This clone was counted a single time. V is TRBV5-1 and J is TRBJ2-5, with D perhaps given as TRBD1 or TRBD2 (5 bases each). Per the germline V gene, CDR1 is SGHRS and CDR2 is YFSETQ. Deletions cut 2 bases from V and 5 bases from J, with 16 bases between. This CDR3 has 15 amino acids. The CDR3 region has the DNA TGCGCCAGCAGCTTAACCGGGACCACTGGGGAGACCCAGTACTTC. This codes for CASSLTGTTGETQYF.

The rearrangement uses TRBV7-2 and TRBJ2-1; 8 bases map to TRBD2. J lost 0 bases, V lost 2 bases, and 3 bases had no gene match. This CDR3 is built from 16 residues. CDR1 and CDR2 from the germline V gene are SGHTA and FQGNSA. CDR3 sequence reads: CASSLNGGGSYNEQFF. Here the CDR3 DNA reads TGTGCCAGCAGCTTAAACGGGGGGGGCTCCTACAATGAGCAGTTCTTC.

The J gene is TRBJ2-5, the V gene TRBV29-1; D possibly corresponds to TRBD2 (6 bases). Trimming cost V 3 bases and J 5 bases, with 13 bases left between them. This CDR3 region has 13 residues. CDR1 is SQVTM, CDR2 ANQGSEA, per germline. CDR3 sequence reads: CSVEGGTRETQYF. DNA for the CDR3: TGCAGCGTTGAGGGCGGGACCCGGGAGACCCAGTACTTC.

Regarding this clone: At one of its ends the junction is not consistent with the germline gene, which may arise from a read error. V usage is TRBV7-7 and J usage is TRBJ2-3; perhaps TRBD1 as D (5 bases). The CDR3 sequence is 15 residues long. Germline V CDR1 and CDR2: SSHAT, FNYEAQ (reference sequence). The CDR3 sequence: CASSPDSGPTDTQYF. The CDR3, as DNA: TGTGCTAGCAGCCCCGACAGTGGACCCACAGATACGCAGTATTTT.

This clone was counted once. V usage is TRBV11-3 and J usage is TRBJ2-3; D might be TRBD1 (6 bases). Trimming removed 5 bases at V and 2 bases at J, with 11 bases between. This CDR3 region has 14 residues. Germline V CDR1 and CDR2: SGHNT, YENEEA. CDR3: CASSKTGSTDTQYF. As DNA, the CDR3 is TGTGCCAGCAGCAAGACAGGTTCCACAGATACGCAGTATTTT.

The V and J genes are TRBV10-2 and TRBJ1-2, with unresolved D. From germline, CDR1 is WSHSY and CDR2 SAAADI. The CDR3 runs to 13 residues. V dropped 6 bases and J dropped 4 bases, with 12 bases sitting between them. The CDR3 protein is CASSQQSTYGYTF. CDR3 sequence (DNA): TGCGCCAGCAGCCAACAGTCGACCTATGGCTACACCTTC.

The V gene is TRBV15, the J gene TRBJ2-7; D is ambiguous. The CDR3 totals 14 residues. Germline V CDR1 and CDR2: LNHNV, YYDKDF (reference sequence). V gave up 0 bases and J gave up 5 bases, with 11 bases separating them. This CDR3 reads CATSRDRYSDEQYF. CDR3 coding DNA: TGTGCCACCAGCAGAGACCGATACAGCGACGAGCAGTACTTC.

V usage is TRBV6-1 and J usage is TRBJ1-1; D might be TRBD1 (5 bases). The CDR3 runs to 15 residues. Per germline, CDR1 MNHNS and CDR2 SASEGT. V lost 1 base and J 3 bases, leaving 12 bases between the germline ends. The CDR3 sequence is CASSEVWGGDTEAFF. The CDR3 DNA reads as TGTGCCAGCAGTGAAGTTTGGGGAGGGGACACTGAAGCTTTCTTT.

CDR3 sequence reads: CASSAGLTYEQYF. For the CDR3, the DNA is TGTGCCAGTAGTGCCGGGCTGACCTACGAGCAGTACTTC. The chain joins TRBV19 to TRBJ2-7, with D unresolved. The CDR3 consists of 13 residues. Germline V gives CDR1 LNHDA, CDR2 SQIVND (reference sequence). V lost 5 bases, J lost 2 bases, and 10 bases lay in between.

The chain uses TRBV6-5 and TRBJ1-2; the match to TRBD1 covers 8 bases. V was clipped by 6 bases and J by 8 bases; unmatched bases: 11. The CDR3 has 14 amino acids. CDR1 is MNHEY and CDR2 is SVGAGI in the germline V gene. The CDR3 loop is CASSLLGQGAGYTF. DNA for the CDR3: TGTGCCAGCAGCCTTCTCGGACAGGGAGCGGGCTACACCTTC.

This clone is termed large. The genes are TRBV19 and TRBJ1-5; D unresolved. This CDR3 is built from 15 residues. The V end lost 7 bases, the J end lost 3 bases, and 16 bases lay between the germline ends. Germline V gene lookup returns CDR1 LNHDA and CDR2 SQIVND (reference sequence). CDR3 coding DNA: TGTGCCAGTACCACAGAGGGAGGGTTCAATCAGCCCCAGCATTTT. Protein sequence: CASTTEGGFNQPQHF. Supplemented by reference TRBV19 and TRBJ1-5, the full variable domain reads DGGITQSPKYLFRKEGQNVTLSCEQNLNHDAMYWYRQDPGQGLRLIYYSQIVNDFQKGDIAEGYSVSREKKESFPLTVTSAQKNPTAFYLCASTTEGGFNQPQHFGDGTRLSIL.

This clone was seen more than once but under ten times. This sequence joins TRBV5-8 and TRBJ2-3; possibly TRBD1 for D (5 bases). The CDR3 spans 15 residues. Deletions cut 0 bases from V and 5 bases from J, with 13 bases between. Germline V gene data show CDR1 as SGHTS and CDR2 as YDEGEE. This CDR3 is CASSLAGHLVDTQYF. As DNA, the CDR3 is TGTGCCAGCAGCTTGGCCGGACACCTTGTAGATACGCAGTATTTT.

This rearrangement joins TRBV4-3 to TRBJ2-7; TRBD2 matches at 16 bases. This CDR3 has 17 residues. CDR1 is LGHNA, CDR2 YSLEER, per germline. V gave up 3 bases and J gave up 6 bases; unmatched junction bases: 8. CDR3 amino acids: CASSQGTSGGAGGEQYF. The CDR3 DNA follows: TGCGCCAGCAGCCAGGGGACTAGCGGGGGGGCTGGCGGCGAGCAGTACTTC.

This CDR3 is CASSPMGLETQYF. The CDR3 region has the DNA TGTGCCAGCAGTCCGATGGGTCTTGAGACCCAGTACTTC. The rearrangement links TRBV7-9 to TRBJ2-5, with D unresolved. Germline V gene lookup returns CDR1 SEHNR and CDR2 FQNEAQ (reference sequence). The CDR3 loop spans 13 amino acids. Trimming left V 6 bases short and J 5 bases short, with 13 bases between.

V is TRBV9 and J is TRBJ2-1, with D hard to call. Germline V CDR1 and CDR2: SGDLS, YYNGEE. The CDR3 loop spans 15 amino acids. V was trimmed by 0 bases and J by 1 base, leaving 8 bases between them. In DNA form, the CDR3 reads TGTGCCAGCAGCGTAGAGCCCGGATCCTACAATGAGCAGTTCTTC. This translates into CASSVEPGSYNEQFF.

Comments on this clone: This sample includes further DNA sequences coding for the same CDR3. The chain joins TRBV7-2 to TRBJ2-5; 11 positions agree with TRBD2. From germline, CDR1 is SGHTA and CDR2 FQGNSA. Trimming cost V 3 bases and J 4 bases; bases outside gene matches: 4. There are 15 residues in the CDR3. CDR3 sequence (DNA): TGTGCCAGCAGCTTTAGCGGGGGGGCGGGAGAGACCCAGTACTTC. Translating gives CASSFSGGAGETQYF. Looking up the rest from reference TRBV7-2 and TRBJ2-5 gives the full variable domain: GAGVSQSPSNKVTEKGKDVELRCDPISGHTALYWYRQSLGQGLEFLIYFQGNSAPDKSGLPSDRFSAERTGGSVSTLTIQRTQQEDSAVYLCASSFSGGAGETQYFGPGTRLLVL.

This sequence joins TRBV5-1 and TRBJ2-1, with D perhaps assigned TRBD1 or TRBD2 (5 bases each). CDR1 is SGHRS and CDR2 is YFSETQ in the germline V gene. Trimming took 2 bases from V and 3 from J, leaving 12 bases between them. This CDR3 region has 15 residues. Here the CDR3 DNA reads TGCGCCAGCAGCTTTGCCCGGGGCAGCTACAATGAGCAGTTCTTC. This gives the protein CASSFARGSYNEQFF.

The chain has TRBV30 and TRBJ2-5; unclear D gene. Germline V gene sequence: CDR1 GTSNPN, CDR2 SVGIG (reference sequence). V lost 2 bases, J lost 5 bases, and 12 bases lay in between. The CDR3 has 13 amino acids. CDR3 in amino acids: CAWSRGFSETQYF. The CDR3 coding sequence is TGTGCCTGGAGTCGCGGCTTTTCGGAGACCCAGTACTTC.

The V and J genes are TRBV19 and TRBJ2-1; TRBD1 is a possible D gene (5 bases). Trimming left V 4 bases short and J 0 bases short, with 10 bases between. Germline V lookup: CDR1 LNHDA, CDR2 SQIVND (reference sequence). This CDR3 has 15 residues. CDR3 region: CASSTQALSYNEQFF. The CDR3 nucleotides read TGTGCCAGTAGTACACAGGCCCTCTCCTACAATGAGCAGTTCTTC.

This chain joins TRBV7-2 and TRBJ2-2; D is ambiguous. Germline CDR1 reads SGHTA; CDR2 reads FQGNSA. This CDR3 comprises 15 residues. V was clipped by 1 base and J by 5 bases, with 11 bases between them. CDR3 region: CASSLVLGNTGELFF. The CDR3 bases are TGTGCCAGCAGCTTAGTGCTGGGTAATACCGGGGAGCTGTTTTTT.

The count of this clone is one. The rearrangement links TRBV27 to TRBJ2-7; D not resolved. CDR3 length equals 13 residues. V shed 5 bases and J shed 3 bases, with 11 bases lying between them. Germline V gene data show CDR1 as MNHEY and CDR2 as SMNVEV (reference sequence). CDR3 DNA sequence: TGTGCCAGCAGTCAAGACACAGACTACGAGCAGTACTTC. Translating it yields CASSQDTDYEQYF.

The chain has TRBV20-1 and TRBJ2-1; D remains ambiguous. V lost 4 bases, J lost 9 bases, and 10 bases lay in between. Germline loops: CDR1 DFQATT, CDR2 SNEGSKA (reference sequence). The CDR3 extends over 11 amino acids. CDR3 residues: CSAKRTVEQFF. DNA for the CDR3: TGCAGTGCTAAACGGACGGTTGAGCAGTTCTTC.

The CDR3 DNA reads as TGTGCCAGCAGACGGGTGGACAGGGGGTATGGTGAAGCTTTCTTT. This translates into CASRRVDRGYGEAFF. V and J are TRBV27 and TRBJ1-1; 10 nucleotides agree with TRBD1. Germline CDR1 reads MNHEY; CDR2 reads SMNVEV (reference sequence). J was trimmed by 7 bases and V by 6 bases; bases with no gene match: 11. CDR3 length: 15 residues.

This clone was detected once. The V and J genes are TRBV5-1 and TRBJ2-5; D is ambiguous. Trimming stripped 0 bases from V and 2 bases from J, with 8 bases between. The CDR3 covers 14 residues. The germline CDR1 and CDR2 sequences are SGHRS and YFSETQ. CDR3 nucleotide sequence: TGCGCCAGCAGCTTGGGATACCAGCAAGAGACCCAGTACTTC. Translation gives CASSLGYQQETQYF. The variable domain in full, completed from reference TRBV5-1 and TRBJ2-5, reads KAGVTQTPRYLIKTRGQQVTLSCSPISGHRSVSWYQQTPGQGLQFLFEYFSETQRNKGNFPGRFSGRQFSNSRSEMNVSTLELGDSALYLCASSLGYQQETQYFGPGTRLLVL.

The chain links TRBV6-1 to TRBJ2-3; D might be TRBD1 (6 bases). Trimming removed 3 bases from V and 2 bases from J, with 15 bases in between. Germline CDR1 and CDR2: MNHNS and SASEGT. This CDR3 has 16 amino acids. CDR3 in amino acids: CASSDLGGVITDTQYF. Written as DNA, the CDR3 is TGTGCCAGCAGTGACCTAGGGGGAGTCATCACAGATACGCAGTATTTT.